The clone carrying this T cell receptor beta chain is labeled as medium-sized. No antigen is known for it. This CDR3 contains 15 residues. The V gene's germline CDR1 is WSHSY and CDR2 SAAADI. After removal of 3 bases from V and 8 bases from J, the junction contained 11 bases not matched to a gene. This sample is part of a study of Siglec-9 on CD8 T cells in melanoma. Findings and caveats of the study: An effector memory CD8+ T-cell subset seemingly accumulating in melanoma was reportedly marked and regulated by Siglec-9.

Data came from immunoSEQ multiplex PCR; TCRdb stores just in-frame clones and leaves some out. The data contain about 30,000 clones, 80% of them singletons. V gene TRBV10-2 combines with J gene TRBJ1-2; 8 bases are shared with TRBD1. The receptor was derived from a human donor in good health. Sequenced input: Siglec-9- CD8+ T cells sorted from blood. The CDR3 is CASSDLGQGIGGYTF. CDR3 DNA sequence: TGCGCCAGCAGTGACCTAGGACAGGGAATAGGAGGCTACACCTTC.